This section outlines one T cell receptor beta chain sequence together with its context. No antigen is known for it. The data were obtained in a study of identical twins. MiXCR, run by TCRdb on the 5' RACE reads, gives a single entry per CDR3 protein. Of roughly 710,000 distinct CDR3 sequences detected, approximately 6.1% appear once; the ten largest clones hold around 1.7%. Whole-study results and caveats: The study found excess low generation probability among twin-shared out-of-frame alpha sequences.

Sequencing input: naive T cells sorted from blood. The source is a man aged 18 to 29 in good health.

The DNA for the CDR3 is TGTGCCATCAGTGAGGGGGCACGAGGTTCCTACGAGCAGTACTTC. It yields the protein CAISEGARGSYEQYF. V and J are TRBV10-3 and TRBJ2-7; possibly TRBD1 for D (5 bases). V lost 2 bases, J lost 1 base, and 12 bases lay in between. This CDR3 is 15 amino acids long. The germline V gene encodes CDR1 ENHRY and CDR2 SYGVKD.